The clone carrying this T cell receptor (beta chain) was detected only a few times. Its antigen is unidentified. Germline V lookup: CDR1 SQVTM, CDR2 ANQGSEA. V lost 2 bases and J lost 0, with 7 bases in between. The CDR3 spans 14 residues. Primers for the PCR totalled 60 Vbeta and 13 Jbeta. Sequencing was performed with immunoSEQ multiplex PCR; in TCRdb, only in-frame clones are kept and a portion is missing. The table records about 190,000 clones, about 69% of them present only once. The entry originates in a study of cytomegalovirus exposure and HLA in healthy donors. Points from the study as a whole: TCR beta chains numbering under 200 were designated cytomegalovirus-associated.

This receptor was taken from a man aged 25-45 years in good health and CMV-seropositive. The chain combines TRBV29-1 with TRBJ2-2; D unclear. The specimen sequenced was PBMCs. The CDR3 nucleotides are TGCAGCGTTGAAACAAACGCGAACACCGGGGAGCTGTTTTTT. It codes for CSVETNANTGELFF.